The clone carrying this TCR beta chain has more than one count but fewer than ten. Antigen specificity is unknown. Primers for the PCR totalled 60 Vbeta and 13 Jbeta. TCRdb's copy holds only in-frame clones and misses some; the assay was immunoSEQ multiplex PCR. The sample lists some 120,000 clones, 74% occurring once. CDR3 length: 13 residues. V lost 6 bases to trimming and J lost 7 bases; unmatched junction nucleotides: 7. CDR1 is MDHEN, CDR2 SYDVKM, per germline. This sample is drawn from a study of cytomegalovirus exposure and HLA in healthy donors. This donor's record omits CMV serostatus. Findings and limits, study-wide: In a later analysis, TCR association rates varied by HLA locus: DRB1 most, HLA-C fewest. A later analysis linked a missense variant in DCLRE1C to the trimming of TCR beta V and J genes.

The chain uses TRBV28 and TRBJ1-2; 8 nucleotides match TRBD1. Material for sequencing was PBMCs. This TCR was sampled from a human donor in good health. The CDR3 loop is CASRPQGGRGYTF. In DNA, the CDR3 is TGTGCCAGCAGGCCACAGGGGGGACGTGGCTACACCTTC.